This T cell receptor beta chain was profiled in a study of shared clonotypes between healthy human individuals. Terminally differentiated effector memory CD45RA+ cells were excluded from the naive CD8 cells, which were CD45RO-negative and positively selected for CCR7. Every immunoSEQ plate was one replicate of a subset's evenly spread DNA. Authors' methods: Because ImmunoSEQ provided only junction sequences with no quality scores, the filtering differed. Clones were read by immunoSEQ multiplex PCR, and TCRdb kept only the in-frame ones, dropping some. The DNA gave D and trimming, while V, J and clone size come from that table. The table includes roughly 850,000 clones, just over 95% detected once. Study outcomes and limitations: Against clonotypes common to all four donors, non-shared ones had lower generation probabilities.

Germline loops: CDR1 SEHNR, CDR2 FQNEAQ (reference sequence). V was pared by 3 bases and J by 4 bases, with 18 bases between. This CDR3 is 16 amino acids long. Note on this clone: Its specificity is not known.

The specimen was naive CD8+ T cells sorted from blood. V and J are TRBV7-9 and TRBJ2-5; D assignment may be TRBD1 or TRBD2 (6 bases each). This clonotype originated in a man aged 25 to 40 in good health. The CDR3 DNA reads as TGTGCCAGCAGCTTGCACGGAGGGGGGCTAGCAGAGACCCAGTACTTC. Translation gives CASSLHGGGLAETQYF.